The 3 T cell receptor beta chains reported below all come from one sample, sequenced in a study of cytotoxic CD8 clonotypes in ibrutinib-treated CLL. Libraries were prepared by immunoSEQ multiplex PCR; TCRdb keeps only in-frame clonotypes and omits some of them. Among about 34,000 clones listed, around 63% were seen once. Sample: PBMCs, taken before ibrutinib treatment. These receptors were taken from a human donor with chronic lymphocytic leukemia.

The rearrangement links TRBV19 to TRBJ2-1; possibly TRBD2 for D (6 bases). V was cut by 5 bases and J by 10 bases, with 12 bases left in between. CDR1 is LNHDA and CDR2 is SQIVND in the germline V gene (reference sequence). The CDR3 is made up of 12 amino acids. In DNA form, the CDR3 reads TGTGCCAGTAGTCCGTTAGCGGAGGAGCAGTTCTTC. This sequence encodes CASSPLAEEQFF.

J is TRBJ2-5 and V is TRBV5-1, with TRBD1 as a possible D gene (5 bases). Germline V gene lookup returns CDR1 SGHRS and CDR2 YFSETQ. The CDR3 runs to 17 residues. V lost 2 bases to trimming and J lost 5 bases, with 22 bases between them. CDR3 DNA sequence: TGCGCCAGCAGCTTTTTAGGTGCAGGGCCTTCTGGGGAGACCCAGTACTTC. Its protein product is CASSFLGAGPSGETQYF.

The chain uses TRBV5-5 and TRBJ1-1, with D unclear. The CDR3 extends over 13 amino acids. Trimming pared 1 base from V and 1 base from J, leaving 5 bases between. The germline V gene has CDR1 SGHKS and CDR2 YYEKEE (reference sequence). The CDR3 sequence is CASSLLENTEAFF. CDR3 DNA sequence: TGTGCCAGCAGCTTGTTGGAGAACACTGAAGCTTTCTTT.